The clone carrying this TCR beta chain was seen once. The sample belongs to a study of blood T cell repertoires in COVID-19. Study background: Samples came from the United States, Italy and Spain, spanning acute and convalescent COVID-19. From T cells, B-cell-depleted T cells, or PBMCs came the material, which was cDNA or gDNA.

Original processing methods: For nucleated cells, counts were estimated from reference gene primer amplification. Here immunoSEQ multiplex PCR was the method, and the copy in TCRdb shows in-frame clones only, minus some. Clone size and V and J calls were adopted from that table, with D and trimming inferred from the DNA. The sample contains about 90,000 clones, 86% of which appear only once. The source is a man of 80 years or more with active or convalescent COVID-19. The sequenced material came from peripheral blood.

The CDR3 DNA is TGTGCCAGCTCAAAACCGGGAGCGGGGGGCGCGGTGGATACGCAGTATTTT. Its protein product is CASSKPGAGGAVDTQYF. The chain has TRBV18 and TRBJ2-3, with 9 positions matching TRBD2. V shed 5 bases, J shed 6 bases, and the junction held 15 bases outside the gene matches. The CDR3 length is 17 residues. The germline gives CDR1 KGHSH, CDR2 LQKENI.